Each of the 21 T cell receptor beta chains below was sequenced from the same sample in a study of blood T cell repertoires in COVID-19. The repertoire was sequenced with immunoSEQ multiplex PCR; TCRdb's copy has only in-frame clones and lacks some. The data hold fewer than 300,000 clones, with about 80% observed a single time. Input material: peripheral blood. The receptors originated from a person aged 70 to 79 with COVID-19, enrolled during active disease.

The rearrangement joins TRBV9 to TRBJ1-6; possibly TRBD1 for D (5 bases). Germline CDR1 SGDLS, CDR2 YYNGEE. Trimming took off 0 bases at V and 14 bases at J, with 15 bases between the two ends. The CDR3 spans 14 residues. The DNA of the CDR3 is TGTGCCAGCAGCGTAGTAACAGGCGGGGGGGCCCTCCACTTT. It encodes CASSVVTGGGALHF.

This sequence joins TRBV6-2 or TRBV6-3 and TRBJ2-1, with TRBD2 as a possible D gene (6 bases). This CDR3 comprises 16 residues. V lost 2 bases and J lost 8, with 19 bases in between. Germline lookup yields CDR1 MNHEY and CDR2 SVGEGT. The CDR3 is CASSYGMEGWLDEQFF. CDR3 sequence (DNA): TGTGCCAGCAGTTACGGAATGGAGGGTTGGCTGGATGAGCAGTTCTTC.

This chain links TRBV7-2 with TRBJ2-1, with 8 bases lining up with TRBD1. The trim removed 5 bases at V and 4 bases at J, leaving 4 bases unmatched. The CDR3 spans 14 residues. Germline CDR1 SGHTA, CDR2 FQGNSA. CDR3 sequence reads: CASSERTGYNEQFF. The CDR3 DNA sequence: TGTGCCAGCAGCGAAAGGACAGGGTACAATGAGCAGTTCTTC.

The CDR3 is CASSLGQGLYKNIQYF. The DNA for the CDR3 is TGCGCCAGCAGCTTGGGACAGGGCCTTTACAAAAACATTCAGTACTTC. This sequence joins TRBV5-1 and TRBJ2-4; the match to TRBD1 covers 7 bases. Per germline, CDR1 SGHRS and CDR2 YFSETQ. J lost 3 bases, V lost 0 bases, and 6 bases had no gene match. The CDR3 has 16 amino acids.

The gene calls are TRBV7-3 and TRBJ2-1; the D gene is possibly TRBD2 (6 bases). The germline CDR1 and CDR2 sequences are SGHTA and FQGTGA. Trimming took 5 bases from V and 2 from J, leaving 10 bases between them. This CDR3 comprises 14 residues. CDR3 in DNA: TGTGCCAGCAGCGCGGCGGGGACCTACAATGAGCAGTTCTTC. Encoded protein: CASSAAGTYNEQFF.

This chain connects TRBV1 to TRBJ2-7; the DNA was not used to check the table's D call, TRBD2. TRBV1 is assigned pseudogene status. CDR3 length: 20 amino acids. This CDR3 reads CTSSQDLGTSGRECCSEQYF. CDR3 coding DNA: TGCACCAGCAGCCAAGATCTCGGGACTAGCGGGAGAGAATGTTGCTCCGAGCAGTACTTC.

This chain connects TRBV7-2 to TRBJ1-3; 8 bases line up with TRBD1. V dropped 6 bases and J dropped 2; count of bases not matched to a gene: 6. The CDR3 covers 15 residues. Looked up from germline, CDR1 is SGHTA and CDR2 is FQGNSA. The CDR3 nucleotides read TGTGCCAGCAGTCAAAAGACAGGGGCTGGAAACACCATATATTTT. This encodes CASSQKTGAGNTIYF.

V and J are TRBV9 and TRBJ1-2, with TRBD1 matching over 7 bases. Unmatched junction bases numbered 17, after V lost 4 bases and J lost 8 bases. There are 16 residues in the CDR3. Germline V CDR1 and CDR2: SGDLS, YYNGEE. The CDR3 loop is CASSPQQKTGNSGYTF. The CDR3 coding sequence is TGTGCCAGCAGCCCGCAACAGAAGACAGGGAACTCGGGCTACACCTTC.

The V call is TRBV2, the J call TRBJ2-3; maybe TRBD2 (6 bases). The V gene's germline CDR1 is SNHLY and CDR2 FYNNEI. Deletions cut 8 bases from V and 6 bases from J, with 18 bases between. The CDR3 covers 14 residues. CDR3 in DNA: TGTGCCAGCGCACGGAGGGGCCGCGGGGATACGCAGTATTTT. It yields the protein CASARRGRGDTQYF.

The chain carries TRBV6-6 and TRBJ2-1; maybe TRBD2 (5 bases). The CDR3 length is 11 residues. CDR1 MNHNY and CDR2 SVGAGI come from the germline V gene (reference sequence). V gave up 6 bases and J gave up 15 bases, with 15 bases separating them. DNA of the CDR3: TGTGCCAGCAGCAAAGGACTCTCGGGGTTCTTC. Amino acid sequence: CASSKGLSGFF.

The chain couples TRBV5-6 to TRBJ1-5; D is possibly TRBD1 (6 bases). The CDR3 is 16 residues long. Trimming removed 1 base from V and 6 bases from J, with 17 bases in between. Germline V lookup: CDR1 SGHDT, CDR2 YYEEEE. The CDR3 reads CASSLYLTGLGQPQHF. The CDR3 coding sequence is TGTGCCAGCAGCTTGTACCTCACAGGGTTGGGTCAGCCCCAGCATTTT.

The chain carries TRBV30 and TRBJ1-1; D is possibly TRBD1 (6 bases). The CDR3 sequence is 13 residues long. CDR1 is GTSNPN, CDR2 SVGIG, per germline (reference sequence). V was clipped by 6 bases and J by 3 bases, with 14 bases between them. This CDR3 reads CACPRGPYTEAFF. CDR3 bases: TGTGCCTGTCCCAGGGGCCCTTACACTGAAGCTTTCTTT.

The V gene is TRBV11-2, the J gene TRBJ2-3; tentative D call: TRBD1 (6 bases). Germline V gene data show CDR1 as SGHAT and CDR2 as FQNNGV. The CDR3 runs to 14 residues. Trimming removed 0 bases from V and 11 bases from J, with 15 bases in between. In DNA form, the CDR3 reads TGTGCCAGCAGCTTAGACCGCCTGACAGGAGGGCAGTATTTT. Translated: CASSLDRLTGGQYF.

The gene calls are TRBV16 and TRBJ1-5, with a tentative D call TRBD1 (6 bases). Germline V gene sequence: CDR1 KGHSY, CDR2 FQNENV. This CDR3 has 15 residues. Trimming cost V 0 bases and J 4 bases, with 10 bases left between them. CDR3 in amino acids: CASSQSRTDNQPQHF. The CDR3 nucleotides read TGTGCCAGCAGCCAATCCCGGACAGATAATCAGCCCCAGCATTTT.

The rearrangement uses TRBV19 and TRBJ2-1; 7 bases fit TRBD1. The V and J ends lost 4 bases and 3 bases, in that order; junction bases with no gene match: 6. Germline V gives CDR1 LNHDA, CDR2 SQIVND (reference sequence). This CDR3 region has 15 residues. Here the CDR3 reads CASSRTGTDYNEQFF. Here the CDR3 DNA reads TGTGCCAGTAGTAGAACCGGGACAGACTACAATGAGCAGTTCTTC.

The genes are TRBV19 and TRBJ2-7, with D perhaps matching TRBD2 (5 bases). The CDR3 has 16 amino acids. Trimming removed 3 bases from V and 5 bases from J, with 20 bases in between. Germline V gives CDR1 LNHDA, CDR2 SQIVND (reference sequence). In nucleotides, the CDR3 is TGTGCCAGTAGTATTCTCTTGAAGGGAGAATCGCACGAGCAGTACTTC. It codes for CASSILLKGESHEQYF.

The V call is TRBV6-1, the J call TRBJ1-4, with 7 bases that match TRBD1. CDR3 size: 15 residues. The V and J ends lost 0 bases and 7 bases, in that order; junction bases with no gene match: 5. CDR1 is MNHNS and CDR2 is SASEGT in the germline V gene. The CDR3 loop is CASSEAGQLGEKLFF. The CDR3 bases are TGTGCCAGCAGTGAAGCGGGACAGTTGGGTGAAAAACTGTTTTTT.

The rearrangement links TRBV3-1 (or the pseudogene TRBV3-2) to TRBJ1-1, with D possibly TRBD1 on 5 matching bases. V lost 2 bases, J lost 1 base, and 14 bases lay in between. Germline V gene sequence: CDR1 LGHDT, CDR2 YNNKEL (reference sequence). The CDR3 extends over 16 amino acids. CDR3 DNA sequence: TGTGCCAGCAGCCAATTAGCCAGGGCAAGGAACACTGAAGCTTTCTTT. Its protein product is CASSQLARARNTEAFF.

The chain recombines TRBV24-1 with TRBJ2-2, with D possibly matching TRBD1 (6 bases). The CDR3 extends over 16 amino acids. V gave up 1 base and J gave up 0 bases, with 8 bases separating them. The V gene's germline CDR1 is KGHDR and CDR2 SFDVKD. The CDR3 sequence is CATSDLRGTNTGELFF. CDR3 nucleotides: TGTGCCACCAGTGATTTAAGGGGGACGAACACCGGGGAGCTGTTTTTT.

J is TRBJ2-7 and V is TRBV9, with 11 positions matching TRBD2. Trimming took 0 bases from V and 4 from J; bases not matched to a gene: 6. CDR1 SGDLS and CDR2 YYNGEE come from the germline V gene. The CDR3 runs to 16 residues. The CDR3 DNA sequence: TGTGCCAGCAGCGTAGCTGAACTAGCGGGGGTATACGAGCAGTACTTC. Translating it yields CASSVAELAGVYEQYF.

This chain uses TRBV6-5 with TRBJ2-7; 9 positions match TRBD1. The ends lost 4 bases at V and 9 bases at J; junction bases unmatched: 13. Germline CDR1 reads MNHEY; CDR2 reads SVGAGI. CDR3 length: 15 residues. The CDR3 nucleotides read TGTGCCAGCAGTTTGAGGACAGGGGACGGGTTGGGGCAGTACTTC. Translated: CASSLRTGDGLGQYF.